The present entry profiles one T cell receptor beta chain with its context. Its cognate antigen is unknown. The data belong to a study of cytomegalovirus exposure and HLA in healthy donors. Overall study findings and caveats: It was confirmed in vitro that a few of the CMV-associated chains were specific for CMV antigens.

The PCR employed 60 Vbeta primers together with 13 Jbeta primers. Data came from immunoSEQ multiplex PCR; TCRdb stores just in-frame clones and leaves some out. The listing contains 65,000 to 90,000 clones. The receptor comes from a female donor in good health and CMV-seropositive. What was sequenced was PBMCs.

The CDR3 is CASRGTSGYQETQYF. DNA for the CDR3: TGCGCCAGCAGAGGGACTAGCGGGTACCAAGAGACCCAGTACTTC. The genes are TRBV5-1 and TRBJ2-5; 12 nucleotides line up with TRBD2. J was trimmed by 0 bases and V by 5 bases; bases with no gene match: 2. Per germline, CDR1 SGHRS and CDR2 YFSETQ. The CDR3 runs to 15 residues.